Given below is one T cell receptor beta chain in context. Its cognate antigen is unknown. PCR employed 60 Vbeta and 13 Jbeta primers. Profiled with immunoSEQ multiplex PCR; TCRdb holds only in-frame clones, not every one. The table has some 150,000 clones, approximately 80% seen once. The data were obtained in a study of cytomegalovirus exposure and HLA in healthy donors. Whole-study findings and limits: Presence/absence results assume similar sequencing depth per donor, which may not hold. An Asian-associated ancestry cluster reportedly showed fewer N-insertions than the roughly 700-donor mean in a later analysis.

CDR1 LNHDA and CDR2 SQIVND come from the germline V gene (reference sequence). Trimming removed 6 bases from V and 17 bases from J; junction bases left unmatched: 11. The CDR3 is 12 residues long. The sample comprised PBMCs. The chain carries TRBV19 and TRBJ1-4; 8 bases map to TRBD1. The TCR sequence derives from a woman aged 45-60 years in good health and CMV-seropositive. DNA for the CDR3: TGTGCCAGTAGCATCAGACAGGGGACGGTCTTTTTT. This sequence encodes CASSIRQGTVFF.